This passage covers 20 T cell receptor beta chains from one sample sequenced in a study of T cells in localized non-small cell lung cancer. The assay was immunoSEQ multiplex PCR, and TCRdb's table has in-frame clones only and misses some. In the table there are around 70,000 clones, 70% to 90% of which are singletons. Sequenced material: peripheral blood, taken before any cancer treatment. All receptors come from a male donor at least 60 years old with stage III squamous cell lung carcinoma.

The chain has TRBV11-2 and TRBJ2-3, with TRBD2 identical over 9 bases. CDR1 is SGHAT, CDR2 FQNNGV, per germline. V lost 3 bases and J lost 0; bases outside the gene matches: 10. The CDR3 is made up of 18 amino acids. The CDR3 nucleotides read TGTGCCAGCAGCTTTCGCCTAGCGGGGTTTCCTAGCACAGATACGCAGTATTTT. Residues: CASSFRLAGFPSTDTQYF.

This clone was detected only a few times. This chain links TRBV5-1 with TRBJ1-6; D is uncertain. From germline, CDR1 is SGHRS and CDR2 YFSETQ. CDR3 length: 13 residues. V was clipped by 5 bases and J by 4 bases, with 7 bases between them. CDR3 sequence reads: CASRSGYNSPLHF. Written as DNA, the CDR3 is TGCGCCAGCAGATCGGGGTATAATTCACCCCTCCACTTT.

The rearrangement joins TRBV2 to TRBJ1-2; 7 bases fit TRBD1. In germline, CDR1 is SNHLY, CDR2 FYNNEI. Losses at the gene ends were 2 bases for V and 8 bases for J; bases not matched to a gene: 8. The CDR3 loop spans 14 amino acids. Here the CDR3 reads CASSESDRVGGYTF. As DNA, the CDR3 is TGTGCCAGCAGTGAAAGCGACAGGGTGGGAGGCTACACCTTC.

This chain connects TRBV7-9 to TRBJ2-5, with TRBD2 matching 7 bases. Germline loops: CDR1 SEHNR, CDR2 FQNEAQ (reference sequence). The CDR3 has 13 amino acids. After removal of 0 bases from V and 5 bases from J, the junction contained 0 bases not matched to a gene. CDR3 amino acids: CASSLAGGETQYF. In DNA form, the CDR3 reads TGTGCCAGCAGCTTAGCGGGGGGGGAGACCCAGTACTTC.

The chain has TRBV6-6 and TRBJ1-2, with D possibly TRBD1 on 6 matching bases. This CDR3 comprises 13 residues. CDR1 and CDR2 (germline): MNHNY, SVGAGI (reference sequence). Trimming stripped 5 bases from V and 6 bases from J, with 13 bases between. This CDR3 reads CASSVQGTHGYTF. CDR3 sequence (DNA): TGTGCCAGCAGTGTACAGGGAACCCATGGCTACACCTTC.

The chain carries TRBV18 and TRBJ2-1; a possible D gene is TRBD1 (6 bases). Germline V CDR1 and CDR2: KGHSH, LQKENI. Trimming cost V 3 bases and J 5 bases, with 14 bases left between them. CDR3 length equals 15 residues. CDR3 amino acids: CASSPEIGQHNEQFF. CDR3 sequence (DNA): TGTGCCAGCTCACCTGAAATAGGACAGCACAATGAGCAGTTCTTC.

Worth noting for this clone: An end of the junction does not agree with germline; a read error may underlie this. The CDR3 coding sequence is TGTGTCAGCAGCTGGGGGACAGGGACCTACGAGCAGTACTTC. Protein product: CVSSWGTGTYEQYF. This chain connects TRBV7-2 to TRBJ2-7; the match to TRBD1 covers 9 bases. This CDR3 is built from 14 residues. Germline V gene data show CDR1 as SGHTA and CDR2 as FQGNSA. Full variable domain (outside the CDR3, taken from reference TRBV7-2 and TRBJ2-7): GAGVSQSPSNKVTEKGKDVELRCDPISGHTALYWYRQSLGQGLEFLIYFQGNSAPDKSGLPSDRFSAERTGGSVSTLTIQRTQQEDSAVYLCVSSWGTGTYEQYFGPGTRLTVT.

V and J are TRBV5-1 and TRBJ2-5; D assignment may be TRBD1 or TRBD2 (5 bases each). There are 14 residues in the CDR3. Deletions cut 0 bases from V and 5 bases from J, with 11 bases between. Per the germline V gene, CDR1 is SGHRS and CDR2 is YFSETQ. CDR3 loop: CASSLVVGVETQYF. The CDR3 DNA is TGCGCCAGCAGCTTGGTAGTGGGGGTGGAGACCCAGTACTTC.

The table lists this clone with a count of one. V and J are TRBV6-1 and TRBJ2-1; tentative D call: TRBD1 (6 bases). This CDR3 region has 15 residues. CDR1 and CDR2 (germline): MNHNS, SASEGT. V was trimmed by 2 bases and J by 8 bases, leaving 16 bases between them. CDR3 nucleotides: TGTGCCAGCAGTGAACAGGGGCCCCTGAGCGATGAGCAGTTCTTC. It encodes CASSEQGPLSDEQFF.

V gene TRBV28 combines with J gene TRBJ1-2; TRBD1 might be the D (6 bases). Germline assignment: CDR1 MDHEN and CDR2 SYDVKM. V was pared by 3 bases and J by 6 bases, with 14 bases between. The CDR3 is made up of 14 amino acids. CDR3 amino acids: CASSFPGGVHGYTF. CDR3 coding DNA: TGTGCCAGCAGTTTCCCCGGGGGCGTCCATGGCTACACCTTC.

This chain uses TRBV28 with TRBJ2-6; D gene uncertain. The CDR3 runs to 15 residues. Germline V lookup: CDR1 MDHEN, CDR2 SYDVKM. Trimming removed 4 bases from V and 0 bases from J, with 7 bases in between. DNA of the CDR3: TGTGCCAGCAGTTGGACCCACTCTGGGGCCAACGTCCTGACTTTC. Translated, it gives CASSWTHSGANVLTF.

CDR3 sequence (DNA): TGTGCCAGCAACAGGGGAAAAAGGCTGTCAGGATTTCAAGAGACCCAGTACTTC. Its translation: CASNRGKRLSGFQETQYF. The chain joins TRBV28 to TRBJ2-5; 7 bases align to TRBD1. Germline loops: CDR1 MDHEN, CDR2 SYDVKM. V gave up 7 bases and J gave up 2 bases; unmatched junction bases: 19. The CDR3 loop spans 18 amino acids.

The chain couples TRBV9 to TRBJ1-2; the D gene is possibly TRBD1 (5 bases). The CDR3 extends over 14 amino acids. Germline V gene sequence: CDR1 SGDLS, CDR2 YYNGEE. Trimming cost V 3 bases and J 2 bases, with 11 bases left between them. For the CDR3, the DNA is TGTGCCAGCAGCGGGGGGGACCTGAACTATGGCTACACCTTC. This sequence encodes CASSGGDLNYGYTF.

The chain recombines TRBV19 with TRBJ1-4; D gene uncertain. The CDR3 spans 14 residues. Germline V gives CDR1 LNHDA, CDR2 SQIVND (reference sequence). Trimming stripped 4 bases from V and 0 bases from J, with 6 bases between. The CDR3 protein is CASSTIPTNEKLFF. Here the CDR3 DNA reads TGTGCCAGTAGTACCATCCCAACTAATGAAAAACTGTTTTTT.

This chain joins TRBV27 and TRBJ2-3; the match to TRBD1 covers 9 bases. Looked up from germline, CDR1 is MNHEY and CDR2 is SMNVEV (reference sequence). This CDR3 region has 15 residues. Losses at the gene ends were 5 bases for V and 3 bases for J; bases not matched to a gene: 6. The CDR3 DNA reads TGTGCCAGCAGTCTCCGGGACAGGGCGACAGATACGCAGTATTTT. This gives the protein CASSLRDRATDTQYF.

This clone appeared a single time. V is TRBV4-3 and J is TRBJ2-2, with 8 nucleotides matching TRBD1. Germline trimming cut 2 bases from V and 6 bases from J; bases unmatched to any gene: 5. This CDR3 spans 15 amino acids. The germline CDR1 and CDR2 sequences are LGHNA and YSLEER. This CDR3 reads CASSQRQGAAGELFF. The DNA for the CDR3 is TGCGCCAGCAGCCAACGCCAGGGGGCGGCCGGGGAGCTGTTTTTT.

The V and J genes are TRBV6-5 and TRBJ2-7; D uncertain. The CDR3 runs to 16 residues. Deletions cut 0 bases from V and 5 bases from J, with 17 bases between. Germline V CDR1 and CDR2: MNHEY, SVGAGI. The CDR3 DNA reads TGTGCCAGCAGTTACTCGAATTACAGACTGAATGACGAGCAGTACTTC. Amino acid sequence: CASSYSNYRLNDEQYF.

This clone was detected once. The rearrangement uses TRBV4-3 and TRBJ2-7; 7 bases map to TRBD1. With V trimmed by 1 base and J by 3 bases, 3 bases remained unmatched. The CDR3 is 14 amino acids. Germline CDR1 and CDR2: LGHNA and YSLEER. The CDR3 loop reads CASSQGQGVYEQYF. The CDR3 region has the DNA TGCGCCAGCAGCCAAGGACAGGGCGTCTACGAGCAGTACTTC.

This chain uses TRBV12-5 with TRBJ2-3; 10 bases align to TRBD1. Germline assignment: CDR1 LGHNT and CDR2 FRNRAP. The ends lost 6 bases at V and 7 bases at J; junction bases unmatched: 10. The CDR3 runs to 15 residues. The CDR3 nucleotides are TGTGCTAGTGGCCCGACAGGGGGCGGGGGTCATACGCAGTATTTT. Encoded protein: CASGPTGGGGHTQYF.

The chain uses TRBV7-9 and TRBJ2-3; D is ambiguous. Trimming cost V 1 base and J 4 bases, with 6 bases left between them. The germline V gene has CDR1 SEHNR and CDR2 FQNEAQ (reference sequence). The CDR3 consists of 13 residues. The CDR3 spells CASSLDVSDTQYF. Here the CDR3 DNA reads TGTGCCAGCAGCTTAGACGTCTCAGATACGCAGTATTTT.